Each of the 7 T cell receptor beta chains below was sequenced from the same sample in a study of blood T cell repertoires in COVID-19. Produced via immunoSEQ multiplex PCR; TCRdb's table is partial and in-frame only. The sample has more than 400,000 clones, around 87% seen once. Sequencing was carried out using PBMCs or T cells enriched from blood (not recorded which). Receptor source: a woman between 18 and 29 years old who had recovered from COVID-19.

This clone was detected once. The chain employs TRBV11-2 and TRBJ1-2, with TRBD1 identical over 10 bases. V lost 5 bases and J lost 5; bases outside the gene matches: 5. The CDR3 extends over 14 amino acids. Germline CDR1 is SGHAT and CDR2 is FQNNGV. CDR3 nucleotides: TGTGCCAGCAGCCGGGGACAGGGGCTTTATGGCTACACCTTC. Translation gives CASSRGQGLYGYTF. Combining the CDR3 with reference TRBV11-2 and TRBJ1-2 gives the whole variable domain EAGVAQSPRYKIIEKRQSVAFWCNPISGHATLYWYQQILGQGPKLLIQFQNNGVVDDSQLPKDRFSAERLKGVDSTLKIQPAKLEDSAVYLCASSRGQGLYGYTFGSGTRLTVV.

The CDR3 sequence is CATRREGEGDGYTF. In nucleotides, the CDR3 is TGTGCCACCCGGAGAGAAGGGGAGGGAGACGGCTACACCTTC. The chain joins TRBV15 to TRBJ1-2; D is perhaps TRBD1 (5 bases). The germline gives CDR1 LNHNV, CDR2 YYDKDF (reference sequence). Trimming removed 8 bases at V and 8 bases at J, with 21 bases between. The CDR3 contains 14 residues.

This chain uses TRBV11-2 with TRBJ1-6; D call uncertain. The CDR3 totals 14 residues. Trimming removed 8 bases from V and 6 bases from J, with 14 bases in between. Germline-derived CDR1 and CDR2 are SGHAT and FQNNGV. CDR3 sequence reads: CASGRDSTNSPLHF. The CDR3 bases are TGTGCCAGCGGCAGAGACTCGACTAATTCACCCCTCCACTTT.

The rearrangement joins TRBV2 to TRBJ1-1; 10 bases line up with TRBD1. V shed 7 bases, J shed 6 bases, and the junction held 11 bases outside the gene matches. The CDR3 has 15 amino acids. Germline CDR1 reads SNHLY; CDR2 reads FYNNEI. CDR3 in DNA: TGTGCCAGCACGCGGGGATTCGGACAGGGGGCTGAAGCTTTCTTT. Protein: CASTRGFGQGAEAFF.

The CDR3: CASSRSGILTGELFF. In DNA, the CDR3 is TGTGCCAGCAGTAGAAGCGGGATCCTCACCGGGGAGCTGTTTTTT. This chain connects TRBV2 to TRBJ2-2; 7 positions match TRBD2. CDR1 is SNHLY, CDR2 FYNNEI, per germline. Unmatched junction bases numbered 7, after V lost 5 bases and J lost 4 bases. This CDR3 has 15 amino acids.

The count of this clone is one. J is TRBJ1-5 and V is TRBV6-1; 7 bases fit TRBD1. The CDR3 length is 15 residues. CDR1 and CDR2 from the germline V gene are MNHNS and SASEGT. V shed 2 bases, J shed 6 bases, and the junction held 7 bases outside the gene matches. The CDR3 nucleotides read TGTGCCAGCAGTGAATGGGCGTCAGGGGGTCAGCCCCAGCATTTT. This gives the protein CASSEWASGGQPQHF.

The V call is TRBV9, the J call TRBJ1-1; the match to TRBD1 covers 8 bases. J gave up 4 bases and V 3 bases, and 2 bases lay outside the gene matches. The CDR3 has 13 amino acids. Germline loops: CDR1 SGDLS, CDR2 YYNGEE. CDR3 residues: CASSADRGTEAFF. Written as DNA, the CDR3 is TGTGCCAGCAGCGCAGACAGGGGCACTGAAGCTTTCTTT. Full variable domain (rest looked up from reference TRBV9 and TRBJ1-1): DSGVTQTPKHLITATGQRVTLRCSPRSGDLSVYWYQQSLDQGLQFLIQYYNGEERAKGNILERFSAQQFPDLHSELNLSSLELGDSALYFCASSADRGTEAFFGQGTRLTVV.